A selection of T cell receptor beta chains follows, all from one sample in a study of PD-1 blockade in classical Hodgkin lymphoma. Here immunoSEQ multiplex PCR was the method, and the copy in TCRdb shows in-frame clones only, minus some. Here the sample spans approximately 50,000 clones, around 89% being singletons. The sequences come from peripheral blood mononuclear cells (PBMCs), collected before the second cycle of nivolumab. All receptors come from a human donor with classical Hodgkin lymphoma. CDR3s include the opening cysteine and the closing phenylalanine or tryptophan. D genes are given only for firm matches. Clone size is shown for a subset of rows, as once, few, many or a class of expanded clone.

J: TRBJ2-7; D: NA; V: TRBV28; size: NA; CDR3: CASSLSQDYEQYF; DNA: TGTGCCAGCAGCCTAAGTCAGGATTACGAGCAGTACTTC
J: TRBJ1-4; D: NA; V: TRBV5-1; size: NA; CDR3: CASSLGTGNEKLFF; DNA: TGCGCCAGCAGCTTGGGCACAGGGAATGAAAAACTGTTTTTT
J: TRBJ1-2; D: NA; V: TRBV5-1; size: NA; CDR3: CASRPTGFDYGYTF; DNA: TGCGCCAGCAGGCCCACAGGATTCGACTATGGCTACACCTTC
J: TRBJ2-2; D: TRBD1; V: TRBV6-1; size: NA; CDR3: CASSEAWTGALNTGELFF; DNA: TGTGCCAGCAGTGAAGCTTGGACAGGGGCTCTGAATACCGGGGAGCTGTTTTTT
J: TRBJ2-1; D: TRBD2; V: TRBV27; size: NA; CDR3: CASSLTSGGVRHEQFF; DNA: TGTGCCAGCAGTCTGACTAGCGGGGGGGTCCGGCATGAGCAGTTCTTC
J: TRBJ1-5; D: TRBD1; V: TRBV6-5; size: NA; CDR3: CASRQTGGGNQPQHF; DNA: TGTGCCAGCAGACAGACAGGGGGCGGCAATCAGCCCCAGCATTTT
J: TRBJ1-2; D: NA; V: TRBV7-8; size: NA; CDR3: CASSLDGNYGYTF; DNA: TGTGCCAGCAGCTTAGACGGAAACTATGGCTACACCTTC
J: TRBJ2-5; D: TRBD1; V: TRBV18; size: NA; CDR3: CASSSTGGQETQYF; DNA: TGTGCCAGCTCGTCAACAGGGGGCCAAGAGACCCAGTACTTC
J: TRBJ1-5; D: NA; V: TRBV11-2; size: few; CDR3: CASSPGALGNQPQHF; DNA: TGTGCCAGCAGCCCCGGGGCTTTGGGCAATCAGCCCCAGCATTTT
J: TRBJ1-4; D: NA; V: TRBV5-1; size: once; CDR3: CASSFATNEKLFF; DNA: TGCGCCAGCAGCTTTGCAACTAATGAAAAACTGTTTTTT
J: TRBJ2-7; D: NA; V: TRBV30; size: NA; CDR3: CAWSGLFGEQYF; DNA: TGTGCCTGGAGTGGCCTGTTTGGCGAGCAGTACTTC
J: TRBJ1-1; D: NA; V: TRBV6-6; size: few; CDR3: CASSRLTNTEAFF; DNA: TGTGCCAGCAGTCGACTGACGAACACTGAAGCTTTCTTT
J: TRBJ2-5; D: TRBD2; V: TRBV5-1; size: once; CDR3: CASGLAGGAETQYF; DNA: TGCGCCAGCGGACTAGCGGGGGGGGCGGAGACCCAGTACTTC
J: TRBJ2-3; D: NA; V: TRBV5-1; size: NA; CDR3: CASSLLGQPDTQYF; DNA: TGCGCCAGCAGCTTGTTGGGACAACCAGATACGCAGTATTTT
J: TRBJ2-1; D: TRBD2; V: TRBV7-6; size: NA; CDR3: CASSARRGGHNEQFF; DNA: TGTGCCAGCAGCGCCAGACGCGGGGGGCACAATGAGCAGTTCTTC
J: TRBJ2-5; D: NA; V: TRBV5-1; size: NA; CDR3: CASSREQETQYF; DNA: TGCGCCAGCAGCCGCGAACAAGAGACCCAGTACTTC
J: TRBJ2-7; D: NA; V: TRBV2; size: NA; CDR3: CASSDWSRREQYF; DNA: TGTGCCAGCAGTGATTGGAGTCGTCGCGAGCAGTACTTC
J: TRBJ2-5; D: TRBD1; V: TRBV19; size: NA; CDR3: CATKRTGWGVETQYF; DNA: TGTGCCACGAAGAGGACAGGGTGGGGTGTAGAGACCCAGTACTTC
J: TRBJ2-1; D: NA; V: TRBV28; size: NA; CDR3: CASSLPGLKQRDEQFF; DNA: TGTGCCAGCAGTTTGCCGGGACTTAAACAACGGGATGAGCAGTTCTTC
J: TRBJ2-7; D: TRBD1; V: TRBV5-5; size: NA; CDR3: CASRTGQGASYEQYF; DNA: TGTGCCAGCAGGACGGGACAGGGGGCCTCCTACGAGCAGTACTTC
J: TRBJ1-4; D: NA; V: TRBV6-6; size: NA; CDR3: CASSSYRVVGEKLFF; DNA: TGTGCCAGCAGTTCATACAGGGTCGTGGGTGAAAAACTGTTTTTT
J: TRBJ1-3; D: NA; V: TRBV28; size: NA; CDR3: CASSFPGTTSGNTIYF; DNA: TGTGCCAGCAGTTTTCCCGGGACAACGTCTGGAAACACCATATATTTT
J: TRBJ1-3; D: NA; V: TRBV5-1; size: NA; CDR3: CASSLYPSSGAPRTGNTIYF; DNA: TGCGCCAGCAGCTTGTACCCTTCTTCCGGGGCGCCGAGGACTGGAAACACCATATATTTT
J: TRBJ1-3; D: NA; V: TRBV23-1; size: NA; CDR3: CASRIHNSSGNTIYF; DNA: TGCGCCAGCCGAATCCACAACAGCTCTGGAAACACCATATATTTT
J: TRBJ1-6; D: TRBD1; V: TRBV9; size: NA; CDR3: CASSAGTGISPLHF; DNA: TGTGCCAGCAGCGCCGGGACAGGGATTTCACCCCTCCACTTT
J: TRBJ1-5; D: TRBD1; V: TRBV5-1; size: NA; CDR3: CASSPDRGNQPQHF; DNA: TGCGCCAGCAGCCCGGACAGGGGCAATCAGCCCCAGCATTTT
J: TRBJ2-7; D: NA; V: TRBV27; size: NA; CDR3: CASSHRVTYEQYF; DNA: TGTGCCAGCAGCCACAGGGTCACCTACGAGCAGTACTTC
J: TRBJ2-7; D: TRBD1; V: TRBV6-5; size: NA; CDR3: CASSQGAPTDYEQYF; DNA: TGTGCCAGCAGCCAGGGGGCCCCAACCGATTACGAGCAGTACTTC
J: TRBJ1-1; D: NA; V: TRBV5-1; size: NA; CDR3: CASSLEGQGGTEAFF; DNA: TGCGCCAGCAGCTTGGAAGGGCAGGGAGGAACTGAAGCTTTCTTT
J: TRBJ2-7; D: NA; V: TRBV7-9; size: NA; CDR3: CASNLGENYEQYF; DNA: TGTGCCAGCAATTTGGGCGAGAACTACGAGCAGTACTTC
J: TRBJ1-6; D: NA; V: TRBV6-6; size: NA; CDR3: CASRNVYNSPLHF; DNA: TGTGCCAGCAGAAATGTCTATAATTCACCCCTCCACTTT
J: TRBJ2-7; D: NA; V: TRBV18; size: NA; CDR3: CASSPPRAVHEQYF; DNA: TGTGCCAGCTCTCCTCCCCGAGCTGTCCACGAGCAGTACTTC
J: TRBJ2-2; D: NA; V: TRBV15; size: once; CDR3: CATSGRGRLLGGELFF; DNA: TGTGCCACCAGCGGCCGGGGACGGCTTCTGGGCGGGGAGCTGTTTTTT
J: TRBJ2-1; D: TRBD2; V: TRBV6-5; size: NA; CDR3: CASSYSTSGGANEQFF; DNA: TGTGCCAGCAGTTACTCGACTAGCGGGGGGGCGAATGAGCAGTTCTTC
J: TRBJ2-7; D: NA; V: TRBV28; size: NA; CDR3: CASKRAGVGQNEQYF; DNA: TGTGCCAGCAAGCGGGCAGGGGTGGGTCAGAACGAGCAGTACTTC
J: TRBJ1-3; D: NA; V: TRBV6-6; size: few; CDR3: CASSLPGTTGNTIYF; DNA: TGTGCCAGCAGTTTGCCCGGGACAACCGGAAACACCATATATTTT
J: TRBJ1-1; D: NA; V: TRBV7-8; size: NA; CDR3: CASSLVWANTEAFF; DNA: TGTGCCAGCAGCTTAGTTTGGGCGAACACTGAAGCTTTCTTT
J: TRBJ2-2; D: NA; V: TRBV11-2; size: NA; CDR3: CASRLPREELFF; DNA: TGTGCCAGCAGACTACCCCGGGAGGAGCTGTTTTTT
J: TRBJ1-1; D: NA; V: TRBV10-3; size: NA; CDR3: CAIRHGSWTEAFF; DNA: TGTGCCATCAGGCATGGGTCGTGGACTGAAGCTTTCTTT
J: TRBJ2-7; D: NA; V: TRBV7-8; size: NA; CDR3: CASGSFRVSYEQYF; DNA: TGTGCCAGCGGGTCATTCCGCGTGTCCTACGAGCAGTACTTC
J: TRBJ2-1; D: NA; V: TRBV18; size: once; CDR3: CASSPGTPGEQFF; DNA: TGTGCCAGCTCACCGGGGACCCCAGGGGAGCAGTTCTTC
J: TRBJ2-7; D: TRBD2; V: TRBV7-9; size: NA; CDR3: CASSFSPGRSYEQYF; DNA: TGTGCCAGCAGCTTCTCTCCCGGGAGGTCCTACGAGCAGTACTTC
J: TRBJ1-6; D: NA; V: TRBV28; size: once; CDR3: CASRTTGRPNNSPLHF; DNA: TGTGCCAGCAGAACTACAGGGCGCCCTAATAATTCACCCCTCCACTTT
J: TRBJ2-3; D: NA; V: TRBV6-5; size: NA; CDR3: CASGGGRDTDTQYF; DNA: TGTGCCAGCGGCGGAGGCAGGGATACAGATACGCAGTATTTT
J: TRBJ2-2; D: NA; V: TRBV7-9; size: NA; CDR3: CASSPAGTSSTGELFF; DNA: TGTGCCAGCAGCCCCGCAGGTACTTCTTCCACCGGGGAGCTGTTTTTT
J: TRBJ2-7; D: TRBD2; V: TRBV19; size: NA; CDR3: CASSPGGTPRFGEQYF; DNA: TGTGCCAGTAGTCCGGGAGGGACACCAAGATTTGGGGAGCAGTACTTC
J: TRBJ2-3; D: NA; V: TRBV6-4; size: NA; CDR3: CASSEWDSTDTQYF; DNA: TGTGCCAGCAGTGAATGGGATAGCACAGATACGCAGTATTTT
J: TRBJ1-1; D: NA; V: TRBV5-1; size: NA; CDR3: CASSLAPGTAAEAFF; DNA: TGCGCCAGCAGCTTGGCCCCAGGGACGGCGGCTGAAGCTTTCTTT
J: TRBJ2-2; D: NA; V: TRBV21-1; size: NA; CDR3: CASNRTGWAGELFF; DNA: TGTGCCAGCAACCGCACAGGGTGGGCCGGGGAGCTGTTTTTT
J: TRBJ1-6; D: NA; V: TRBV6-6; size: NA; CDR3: CASSYGANSPLHF; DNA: TGTGCCAGCAGTTATGGAGCTAATTCACCCCTCCACTTT